One T cell receptor beta chain is described in this entry. This record comes from a study of blood T cell repertoires in COVID-19. Study-wide background: Collection of acute and convalescent COVID-19 samples took place in the United States, Italy and Spain. PBMCs, B-cell-depleted T cells, or T cells provided the cDNA or gDNA that made up the material.

In the original workflow: Nucleated cell number was recorded as an estimate derived from reference gene primer amplification. TCRdb's table, derived via immunoSEQ multiplex PCR, lists solely in-frame clones and lacks some. The DNA was the basis for D and trimming; V, J and clone size are from that table. Counted here are around 97,000 clones, approximately 82% occurring once; the ten biggest clones make up 10%. The sequence came from a man in his sixties or seventies with acute or convalescent COVID-19. Sample: peripheral blood.

CDR3 nucleotides: TGTGCCAGCTCACCGGCGGCAGTGAACACTGAAGCTTTCTTT. This codes for CASSPAAVNTEAFF. The chain is built from TRBV18 and TRBJ1-1; D is undetermined. Trimming removed 3 bases from V and 0 bases from J, with 8 bases in between. Germline CDR1 KGHSH, CDR2 LQKENI. The CDR3 length is 14 residues.